Below, 27 T cell receptor beta chains from the same sample are listed, as sequenced in a study of monozygotic twins with inflammatory bowel disease. Each CDR3 protein gets one entry in TCRdb, which reprocessed the 5' RACE reads and gives no DNA. Its table lists 300,000 to 350,000 distinct CDR3 sequences. Sequencing was done on a sample of blood. The origin of the receptors is a human donor with ulcerative colitis or Crohn's disease, or a healthy co-twin of an affected twin (not recorded which).

The chain's CDR3 is CASSPEGTRIWETQYF. The V and J genes are TRBV11-2 and TRBJ2-5; checking the TCRdb D call of TRBD2 is not possible without DNA. The CDR3 is made up of 16 amino acids. Per germline, CDR1 SGHAT and CDR2 FQNNGV.

The chain carries TRBV2 and TRBJ2-7; TCRdb indicates TRBD2, and absent DNA this call remains unverified. CDR1 is SNHLY, CDR2 FYNNEI, per germline. The CDR3 covers 14 residues. This CDR3 reads CASSLQGPFYEQYF.

The chain combines TRBV28 with TRBJ1-4; the TCRdb call, TRBD1, lacks DNA for checking. CDR1 and CDR2 (germline): MDHEN, SYDVKM. This CDR3 contains 15 residues. The CDR3 loop reads CASSLPGGRSEKLFF.

The chain joins TRBV18 to TRBJ2-7; TCRdb names TRBD1, which stays unverified in the absence of DNA. The CDR3 covers 14 residues. Germline CDR1 is KGHSH and CDR2 is LQKENI. The CDR3 here is CASSVTGFSYEQYF. Full variable domain (rest looked up from reference TRBV18 and TRBJ2-7): NAGVMQNPRHLVRRRGQEARLRCSPMKGHSHVYWYRQLPEEGLKFMVYLQKENIIDESGMPKERFSAEFPKEGPSILRIQQVVRGDSAAYFCASSVTGFSYEQYFGPGTRLTVT.

This chain connects TRBV4-3 to TRBJ2-5; TCRdb indicates TRBD2, and absent DNA this call remains unverified. Looked up from germline, CDR1 is LGHNA and CDR2 is YSLEER. The CDR3 has 15 amino acids. The chain's CDR3 is CASSQEGRREETQYF.

V gene TRBV27 combines with J gene TRBJ1-5. The CDR3 has 14 residues. Germline values: CDR1 MNHEY, CDR2 SMNVEV (reference sequence). The CDR3 sequence: CASSFEGGGQPQHF.

The CDR3 is CASSGDHRESTGELFF. The chain uses TRBV5-1 and TRBJ2-2; with no DNA, the TCRdb D assignment of TRBD1 cannot be verified. The germline CDR1 and CDR2 sequences are SGHRS and YFSETQ. The CDR3 has 16 residues.

The chain carries TRBV2 and TRBJ1-4; TCRdb's assignment of TRBD1 cannot be checked, as there is no DNA. CDR3 length equals 16 residues. Germline V gene lookup returns CDR1 SNHLY and CDR2 FYNNEI. The CDR3 is CASTPSPGQGREKLFF.

The chain employs TRBV5-1 and TRBJ2-3; the D call of TRBD2 rests on TCRdb alone, since no DNA is present to check it. The CDR3 loop spans 17 amino acids. The germline gives CDR1 SGHRS, CDR2 YFSETQ. The CDR3 loop is CASSPPWTSGRTDTQYF.

V gene TRBV6-6 combines with J gene TRBJ1-5. The CDR3 extends over 12 amino acids. In germline, CDR1 is MNHNY, CDR2 SVGAGI (reference sequence). CDR3 sequence: CASTNGGQPQHF.

This chain links TRBV19 with TRBJ2-2. CDR1 LNHDA and CDR2 SQIVND come from the germline V gene (reference sequence). The CDR3 extends over 13 amino acids. CDR3 residues: CASTWGNTGELFF.

This rearrangement joins TRBV20-1 to TRBJ2-3; TCRdb calls TRBD2, which cannot be checked without DNA. Germline assignment: CDR1 DFQATT and CDR2 SNEGSKA (reference sequence). The CDR3 is 14 amino acids. The CDR3 protein is CSVSTSGGVDTQYF.

The genes are TRBV28 and TRBJ2-4; TCRdb picks TRBD1, but there is no DNA to check that call. The V gene's germline CDR1 is MDHEN and CDR2 SYDVKM. The CDR3 totals 14 residues. CDR3 amino acids: CASLGDRSKNMQYF.

J is TRBJ1-1 and V is TRBV5-1; the D call from TCRdb, TRBD1, cannot be confirmed without DNA. This CDR3 is built from 15 residues. Germline V CDR1 and CDR2: SGHRS, YFSETQ. This CDR3 is CASRILGGQNTEAFF. The full variable domain, rest sourced from reference TRBV5-1 and TRBJ1-1, is KAGVTQTPRYLIKTRGQQVTLSCSPISGHRSVSWYQQTPGQGLQFLFEYFSETQRNKGNFPGRFSGRQFSNSRSEMNVSTLELGDSALYLCASRILGGQNTEAFFGQGTRLTVV.

The chain is built from TRBV5-1 and TRBJ2-7; TCRdb returns TRBD2, unconfirmable since there is no DNA. The CDR3 is 14 residues long. The germline V gene has CDR1 SGHRS and CDR2 YFSETQ. Here the CDR3 reads CASSQGLAEYEQYF.

The V and J genes are TRBV5-5 and TRBJ2-7; TCRdb calls TRBD1, which cannot be checked without DNA. Germline V CDR1 and CDR2: SGHKS, YYEKEE (reference sequence). The CDR3 spans 15 residues. The CDR3 sequence is CASSLELSGFNEQYF.

CDR3 sequence: CASSPRTGGNIQYF. The chain recombines TRBV12-3 or TRBV12-4 with TRBJ2-4; the D call of TRBD1 rests on TCRdb alone, since no DNA is present to check it. This CDR3 has 14 residues.

The V and J genes are TRBV10-2 and TRBJ2-1; the TCRdb call, TRBD2, lacks DNA for checking. The germline V gene encodes CDR1 WSHSY and CDR2 SAAADI. The CDR3 length is 19 residues. The CDR3 here is CASSERLAGGQSSYNEQFF.

This chain's CDR3 is CASSLVLRVINEQFF. The chain links TRBV11-2 to TRBJ2-1; checking the TCRdb D call of TRBD2 is not possible without DNA. The germline V gene encodes CDR1 SGHAT and CDR2 FQNNGV. The CDR3 has 15 residues.

This chain links TRBV7-6 with TRBJ2-5; TCRdb returns TRBD2, unconfirmable since there is no DNA. Germline CDR1 and CDR2: SGHVS and FNYEAQ. The CDR3 consists of 15 residues. CDR3 loop: CASSLEGGSIETQYF.

The V gene is TRBV5-1, the J gene TRBJ1-1. The CDR3 has 13 residues. Germline values: CDR1 SGHRS, CDR2 YFSETQ. CDR3 protein: CASSFNFNTEAFF.

The rearrangement links TRBV12-3 or TRBV12-4 to TRBJ1-3; TCRdb returns TRBD1, unconfirmable since there is no DNA. This CDR3 spans 17 amino acids. CDR3 protein: CASSRGSGGLSGNTIYF.

The CDR3 sequence is CASSSNPGQGSNEQFF. The chain is built from TRBV7-9 and TRBJ2-1; the D gene TCRdb calls, TRBD1, cannot be checked with no DNA. CDR3 length equals 16 residues. Germline assignment: CDR1 SEHNR and CDR2 FQNEAQ (reference sequence). The variable domain in full, completed from reference TRBV7-9 and TRBJ2-1, reads DTGVSQNPRHKITKRGQNVTFRCDPISEHNRLYWYRQTLGQGPEFLTYFQNEAQLEKSRLLSDRFSAERPKGSFSTLEIQRTEQGDSAMYLCASSSNPGQGSNEQFFGPGTRLTVL.

This sequence joins TRBV5-1 and TRBJ2-3; checking the TCRdb D call of TRBD2 is not possible without DNA. Per the germline V gene, CDR1 is SGHRS and CDR2 is YFSETQ. This CDR3 comprises 16 residues. The CDR3 protein is CASSLVAGGPADTQYF.

The V call is TRBV6-6, the J call TRBJ2-2; the D call from TCRdb, TRBD1, cannot be confirmed without DNA. Germline V CDR1 and CDR2: MNHNY, SVGAGI (reference sequence). The CDR3 has 14 amino acids. CDR3 region: CASSYSEGAGELFF.

The chain combines TRBV11-2 with TRBJ2-2; TCRdb indicates TRBD2, and absent DNA this call remains unverified. Per the germline V gene, CDR1 is SGHAT and CDR2 is FQNNGV. The CDR3 has 16 amino acids. CDR3 loop: CASSLNLAGGTGELFF.

The rearrangement links TRBV7-9 to TRBJ2-5; absent DNA, TCRdb's TRBD2 call cannot be checked. Germline V gene data show CDR1 as SEHNR and CDR2 as FQNEAQ (reference sequence). The CDR3 covers 15 residues. The CDR3 loop is CASSLIAGVQETQYF.